One sample yielded the 21 T cell receptor beta chains listed below, sequenced in a study of control samples from healthy donors and cancer patients. Assay: immunoSEQ multiplex PCR; the TCRdb copy retains only in-frame clones and omits some. The sample carries 75,000 to 100,000 clones, 86% recorded once. The sequenced sample consisted of blood. The origin of the receptors is a woman aged 50 to 60 in good health.

This rearrangement joins TRBV11-3 to TRBJ2-4; possibly TRBD2 for D (5 bases). V lost 0 bases and J 1 base, leaving 10 bases between the germline ends. Germline V CDR1 and CDR2: SGHNT, YENEEA. The CDR3 length is 16 residues. DNA for the CDR3: TGTGCCAGCAGCTTAGATTCCGGGGTGGCCAAAAACATTCAGTACTTC. Its translation: CASSLDSGVAKNIQYF. The full variable domain, its missing parts supplied by reference TRBV11-3 and TRBJ2-4, is EAGVVQSPRYKIIEKKQPVAFWCNPISGHNTLYWYLQNLGQGPELLIRYENEEAVDDSQLPKDRFSAERLKGVDSTLKIQPAELGDSAVYLCASSLDSGVAKNIQYFGAGTRLSVL.

This clone was observed a handful of times. The rearrangement joins TRBV6-1 to TRBJ2-7; 8 nucleotides align to TRBD2. Germline trimming cut 3 bases from V and 0 bases from J; bases unmatched to any gene: 4. Germline V gene lookup returns CDR1 MNHNS and CDR2 SASEGT. This CDR3 has 15 amino acids. DNA of the CDR3: TGTGCCAGCAGTGATAGCGGGACCAGCTCCTACGAGCAGTACTTC. Amino acids: CASSDSGTSSYEQYF.

The genes are TRBV14 and TRBJ2-3; unclear D gene. Trimming pared 3 bases from V and 9 bases from J, leaving 13 bases between. This CDR3 has 13 residues. The germline CDR1 and CDR2 sequences are SGHDN and FVKESK. The CDR3 loop is CASSHSRAVTQYF. The CDR3 DNA follows: TGTGCCAGCAGCCACTCCCGGGCTGTCACGCAGTATTTT. Complete variable domain (other parts from reference TRBV14 and TRBJ2-3): EAGVTQFPSHSVIEKGQTVTLRCDPISGHDNLYWYRRVMGKEIKFLLHFVKESKQDESGMPNNRFLAERTGGTYSTLKVQPAELEDSGVYFCASSHSRAVTQYFGPGTRLTVL.

This chain uses TRBV5-1 with TRBJ2-2; the D is unclear. CDR1 is SGHRS, CDR2 YFSETQ, per germline. The V end was cut by 3 bases, the J end by 4 bases, with 13 bases between. CDR3 length equals 15 residues. CDR3 DNA: TGCGCCAGCAGCTCCCAAGGGCCGGGCACCGGGGAGCTGTTTTTT. This translates into CASSSQGPGTGELFF.

V and J are TRBV5-1 and TRBJ1-2, with D possibly TRBD1 on 5 matching bases. The CDR3 loop spans 15 amino acids. V lost 1 base to trimming and J lost 3 bases, with 13 bases between them. The germline V gene encodes CDR1 SGHRS and CDR2 YFSETQ. The chain's CDR3 is CASSLRGAPDYGYTF. The CDR3 DNA reads TGCGCCAGCAGCTTGCGAGGGGCGCCGGACTATGGCTACACCTTC.

This clone occurred a few times. This chain links TRBV28 with TRBJ1-2, with a weak D call TRBD1 (5 bases). V lost 1 base, J lost 0 bases, and 9 bases lay in between. The germline gives CDR1 MDHEN, CDR2 SYDVKM. The length of the CDR3 is 15 residues. CDR3 sequence reads: CASSLYRITNYGYTF. As DNA, the CDR3 is TGTGCCAGCAGTTTATACAGGATTACTAACTATGGCTACACCTTC.

The CDR3 here is CASSGGVTDTQYF. CDR3 nucleotide sequence: TGTGCCAGCAGCGGCGGAGTCACAGATACGCAGTATTTT. V and J are TRBV5-6 and TRBJ2-3; no clear D. The V gene lost 4 bases and the J gene lost 2 bases, with 8 bases spanning the gap. Germline CDR1 SGHDT, CDR2 YYEEEE. The CDR3 covers 13 residues.

The chain is built from TRBV11-2 and TRBJ2-1; 9 positions agree with TRBD2. After removal of 3 bases from V and 8 bases from J, the junction contained 5 bases not matched to a gene. This CDR3 comprises 14 residues. Germline-derived CDR1 and CDR2 are SGHAT and FQNNGV. The CDR3 protein is CASSLSSGDDEQFF. In DNA form, the CDR3 reads TGTGCCAGCAGCTTGTCTAGCGGGGACGATGAGCAGTTCTTC.

The chain recombines TRBV2 with TRBJ1-1; D is possibly TRBD1 (6 bases). The CDR3 sequence is 12 residues long. Trimming shortened V by 6 bases and J by 7 bases, and 12 bases separated the two germline ends. CDR1 is SNHLY, CDR2 FYNNEI, per germline. The CDR3: CASRSDRDEAFF. The CDR3 nucleotides are TGTGCCAGCAGGTCGGACAGAGATGAAGCTTTCTTT.

The chain carries TRBV6-2 or TRBV6-3 and TRBJ2-7; no definite D call. CDR1 and CDR2 from the germline V gene are MNHEY and SVGEGT. The CDR3 is made up of 14 amino acids. V was pared by 0 bases and J by 7 bases, with 13 bases between. The CDR3 here is CASSYSKIAVEQYF. The CDR3 DNA reads as TGTGCCAGCAGTTACTCGAAAATAGCAGTTGAGCAGTACTTC.

This clone was seen only once. This chain connects TRBV3-1 (or the pseudogene TRBV3-2) to TRBJ1-6; a possible D gene is TRBD1 (5 bases). CDR1 is LGHDT, CDR2 YNNKEL, per germline (reference sequence). Trimming pared 0 bases from V and 8 bases from J, leaving 8 bases between. CDR3 size: 14 residues. The CDR3 DNA follows: TGTGCCAGCAGCCAAGACCTCAGGGATTCACCCCTCCACTTT. Residues: CASSQDLRDSPLHF.

This sequence joins TRBV28 and TRBJ1-3; no clear D gene. V shed 8 bases and J shed 4 bases, with 9 bases lying between them. From germline, CDR1 is MDHEN and CDR2 SYDVKM. The CDR3 loop spans 12 amino acids. The CDR3 nucleotides are TGTGCCAGCGGAGGTTCCGGAAACACCATATATTTT. It is translated as CASGGSGNTIYF.

The CDR3: CASSLDGGSDNSPLHF. The CDR3, as DNA: TGTGCCAGCAGCTTAGATGGGGGTTCGGACAATTCACCCCTCCACTTT. The V call is TRBV7-2, the J call TRBJ1-6; tentative D call: TRBD1 (5 bases). Germline V gene sequence: CDR1 SGHTA, CDR2 FQGNSA. The CDR3 runs 16 residues. Trimming took off 1 base at V and 7 bases at J, with 14 bases between the two ends.

The chain combines TRBV7-9 with TRBJ2-1; D gene unclear. V was clipped by 4 bases and J by 4 bases, with 17 bases between them. Germline CDR1 and CDR2: SEHNR and FQNEAQ (reference sequence). The length of the CDR3 is 16 residues. The CDR3 sequence: CASSSSVRTKYNEQFF. The CDR3 DNA is TGTGCCAGCAGCTCCTCAGTACGTACAAAATACAATGAGCAGTTCTTC.

The CDR3 protein is CSVGWTGGYEQYF. The DNA for the CDR3 is TGCAGCGTAGGGTGGACAGGGGGCTACGAGCAGTACTTC. The rearrangement links TRBV29-1 to TRBJ2-7, with 10 bases that match TRBD1. Trimming took 6 bases from V and 3 from J; bases not matched to a gene: 5. CDR1 is SQVTM, CDR2 ANQGSEA, per germline. This CDR3 spans 13 amino acids.

The chain uses TRBV7-2 and TRBJ1-2; D remains unclear. Germline CDR1 SGHTA, CDR2 FQGNSA. The V gene lost 2 bases and the J gene lost 1 base, with 8 bases spanning the gap. This CDR3 has 14 residues. The CDR3 region has the DNA TGTGCCAGCAGCTTATCTTTGGTTAACTATGGCTACACCTTC. Protein product: CASSLSLVNYGYTF.

V usage is TRBV7-2 and J usage is TRBJ1-1; no firm D call. The germline V gene has CDR1 SGHTA and CDR2 FQGNSA. CDR3 length: 15 amino acids. Trimming left V 2 bases short and J 0 bases short, with 10 bases between. The CDR3 here is CASSLNGRLNTEAFF. DNA for the CDR3: TGTGCCAGCAGCTTAAACGGCCGCTTGAACACTGAAGCTTTCTTT.

The chain uses TRBV21-1 and TRBJ2-2; the table's TRBD1 call for D was not verified on the DNA. TRBV21-1 is shown as a pseudogene. The CDR3 covers 16 residues. This CDR3 reads CASSTNSKDRGGELFF. The CDR3 nucleotides read TGTGCCAGCAGCACAAACTCAAAAGACAGAGGCGGGGAGCTGTTTTTT.

V gene TRBV24-1 combines with J gene TRBJ2-5; D is uncertain. CDR1 and CDR2 from the germline V gene are KGHDR and SFDVKD. Trimming took 7 bases from V and 0 from J, leaving 17 bases between them. This CDR3 contains 16 residues. Here the CDR3 reads CATRFSCTVYQETQYF. The CDR3 DNA reads TGTGCCACCAGATTCAGCTGCACGGTGTACCAAGAGACCCAGTACTTC.

This clone occurred once. This chain connects TRBV4-1 to TRBJ2-7, with a tentative D call TRBD2 (6 bases). Per germline, CDR1 MGHRA and CDR2 YSYEKL. The V end was cut by 0 bases, the J end by 7 bases, with 16 bases between. This CDR3 contains 15 residues. CDR3 in amino acids: CASSQERGSFYEQYF. CDR3 nucleotide sequence: TGCGCCAGCAGCCAAGAGCGGGGTTCTTTCTATGAGCAGTACTTC.

The chain recombines TRBV7-9 with TRBJ1-2; no definite D call. Germline V lookup: CDR1 SEHNR, CDR2 FQNEAQ (reference sequence). V gave up 1 base and J gave up 4 bases, with 4 bases separating them. This CDR3 contains 12 residues. The CDR3 loop reads CASSLVGYGYTF. In nucleotides, the CDR3 is TGTGCCAGCAGCTTAGTGGGCTATGGCTACACCTTC. The variable domain in full, completed from reference TRBV7-9 and TRBJ1-2, reads DTGVSQNPRHKITKRGQNVTFRCDPISEHNRLYWYRQTLGQGPEFLTYFQNEAQLEKSRLLSDRFSAERPKGSFSTLEIQRTEQGDSAMYLCASSLVGYGYTFGSGTRLTVV.